The source of this T cell receptor beta chain is a study of blood T cell repertoires in COVID-19 (dated by TCRdb to about 2020). The study in broad terms: Collaborator samples came from the United States, Italy and Spain and covered acute and convalescent phases of COVID-19. The repertoires were made available in a free public database intended to serve as a resource for research on the immune response to SARS-CoV-2. Samples came from the ongoing ImmuneRACE study (first 160 participants) plus 1,254 subjects from 6 global collaborators. The sample metadata nearly always contained a de-identified subject ID, COVID-19 status, age in years and sex. Where available, HLA class I and class II types were taken from metadata supplied by the sample provider and were not determined by assay-based typing. The material from the prospective study consisted of cDNA or gDNA derived from T cells, B-cell-depleted T cells, or PBMCs. The dataset comprised deeply sampled blood TCRbeta repertoires from subjects exposed to, actively infected with, or recovered from COVID-19. The research as a whole found: Clinical and demographic metadata were provided uncurated, with the amount varying by source and participant.

CDR1 SGHVS and CDR2 FNYEAQ were looked up in the germline V gene. From the cysteine through the phenylalanine, the CDR3 covers 18 amino acids. Only the CDR3 part of the read is kept: 54 bases, read in frame from the first base. The V and J ends are trimmed by 5 bases and 0 bases, leaving 19 bases between them. Each collaborating institution followed its own protocols to collect whole blood in K2EDTA tubes. Collaborator samples were shipped for TCRbeta analysis as frozen whole blood, isolated PBMCs, or DNA extracted from either sample type. With respect to this clone: The specificity of this receptor is unknown. Base qualities were left out, and no much larger clone turns up one base away.

TCRbeta CDR3 regions were amplified from genomic DNA by means of the immunoSEQ Assay, a bias-controlled multiplex PCR. For the original study's pipeline: Nucleated cell counts per sample were estimated from amplification of reference gene primers within the assay. To quantify the absolute abundance of each unique TCRbeta CDR3 rearrangement, sequence reads were collapsed and filtered. For each sample, productive Simpson clonality was calculated by taking the square root of Simpson's diversity index across productive rearrangements. TCRdb retrieved this table from immuneACCESS and kept in-frame rearrangements only. Not all clones are present; in checked studies, unresolved V genes account for under half, and no reason is known for the remainder. D and trimming come from the DNA, and the V and J calls and clone size come from that table. Counted in this sample were 150,000 to 200,000 clones; about four fifths of them appeared once. Clones ranked in the top ten supply over 2% of the sample.

This TCR derives from a human donor with acute or convalescent COVID-19. The donor label of this sample is uncertain. Recombination linked TRBV7-6 to TRBJ1-4; possibly the D gene is TRBD1, per 5 matching bases. The sample comprised peripheral blood. Read as DNA, the sequence is TGTGCCAGCAGCATTAGTGGGGGAAAGCGGGCAACTAATGAAAAACTGTTTTTT. Its amino acids are CASSISGGKRATNEKLFF.